These 14 T cell receptor beta chains share one sample of origin, sequenced in a study of shared clonotypes between healthy human individuals. TCRdb keeps only in-frame clones here, not all; method: immunoSEQ multiplex PCR. The table records approximately 600,000 clones, approximately 95% of them present only once. Selected positively for CCR7 and CD45RO-negative, naive CD8 cells excluded terminally differentiated effector memory CD45RA+ cells. The specimen was naive CD8+ T cells sorted from blood. These receptors were collected from a woman in her 30s in good health.

The chain recombines TRBV7-9 with TRBJ2-7; TRBD1 is a possible D gene (5 bases). From germline, CDR1 is SEHNR and CDR2 FQNEAQ (reference sequence). The CDR3 sequence is 15 residues long. V was pared by 5 bases and J by 3 bases, with 17 bases between. Written as DNA, the CDR3 is TGTGCCAGCAGCCTAGGGGTTCGTGGGGACTACGAGCAGTACTTC. This encodes CASSLGVRGDYEQYF.

V and J are TRBV11-2 and TRBJ2-7; the D is unclear. Per the germline V gene, CDR1 is SGHAT and CDR2 is FQNNGV. V was trimmed by 1 base and J by 3 bases, leaving 10 bases between them. CDR3 size: 14 residues. CDR3 sequence: CASSLGVGNYEQYF. CDR3 DNA: TGTGCCAGCAGCTTAGGTGTGGGGAACTACGAGCAGTACTTC. The full variable domain, rest sourced from reference TRBV11-2 and TRBJ2-7, is EAGVAQSPRYKIIEKRQSVAFWCNPISGHATLYWYQQILGQGPKLLIQFQNNGVVDDSQLPKDRFSAERLKGVDSTLKIQPAKLEDSAVYLCASSLGVGNYEQYFGPGTRLTVT.

A few counts support this clone. Other DNA sequences in the sample encode the same CDR3. The rearrangement joins TRBV28 to TRBJ1-1; D gene uncertain. Trimming stripped 6 bases from V and 0 bases from J, with 5 bases between. The CDR3 sequence is 12 residues long. CDR1 is MDHEN, CDR2 SYDVKM, per germline. The CDR3: CASSLLNTEAFF. In nucleotides, the CDR3 is TGTGCCAGCAGCCTGTTGAACACTGAAGCTTTCTTT.

The V call is TRBV27, the J call TRBJ1-1, with TRBD1 matching over 9 bases. With 0 bases clipped from V and 5 bases from J, the junction kept 4 bases outside the gene matches. Germline V gene data show CDR1 as MNHEY and CDR2 as SMNVEV (reference sequence). This CDR3 is built from 15 residues. DNA for the CDR3: TGTGCCAGCAGTTTATCGGGGACAGGGATAACTGAAGCTTTCTTT. As protein: CASSLSGTGITEAFF.

The chain recombines TRBV7-9 with TRBJ1-5; D is uncertain. The CDR3 totals 14 residues. Trimming removed 4 bases from V and 5 bases from J, with 12 bases in between. Germline V CDR1 and CDR2: SEHNR, FQNEAQ (reference sequence). The CDR3 bases are TGTGCCAGCAGCTCCTCCGTCGGCCATCAGCCCCAGCATTTT. Translating gives CASSSSVGHQPQHF.

The gene calls are TRBV2 and TRBJ2-5; D is unclear. The CDR3 runs to 15 residues. Trimming took off 0 bases at V and 1 base at J, with 9 bases between the two ends. The germline V gene encodes CDR1 SNHLY and CDR2 FYNNEI. The CDR3 DNA is TGTGCCAGCAGTGAAGCGCGTGCATCCCAAGAGACCCAGTACTTC. Translation: CASSEARASQETQYF.

V and J are TRBV4-1 and TRBJ1-4, with no clear D. V shed 4 bases and J shed 10 bases, with 22 bases lying between them. The CDR3 covers 16 residues. The V gene's germline CDR1 is MGHRA and CDR2 YSYEKL. The CDR3 region has the DNA TGCGCCAGCAGCCCTCATAGGACGGGGTTTTTTCGAAAACTGTTTTTT. Protein sequence: CASSPHRTGFFRKLFF.

Details on this clone: At the DNA level, this CDR3 is encoded by other sequences in the same sample as well. The rearrangement joins TRBV5-1 to TRBJ2-7; tentatively, D is TRBD1 (6 bases). The CDR3 is made up of 15 amino acids. The V gene's germline CDR1 is SGHRS and CDR2 YFSETQ. Trimming stripped 0 bases from V and 1 base from J, with 11 bases between. CDR3 residues: CASSLGGHGSYEQYF. The CDR3 DNA reads as TGCGCCAGCAGCTTGGGGGGACACGGATCCTACGAGCAGTACTTC.

J is TRBJ2-5 and V is TRBV4-1; D is undetermined. The CDR3 totals 14 residues. Deletions cut 0 bases from V and 5 bases from J, with 10 bases between. Germline values: CDR1 MGHRA, CDR2 YSYEKL. The DNA of the CDR3 is TGCGCCAGCAGCCAAGAGTTGGAGCAGGAGACCCAGTACTTC. Translating it yields CASSQELEQETQYF.

The J gene is TRBJ2-5, the V gene TRBV11-2, with D perhaps TRBD2 (6 bases). The CDR3 has 14 amino acids. Germline CDR1 reads SGHAT; CDR2 reads FQNNGV. The V end was cut by 5 bases, the J end by 5 bases, with 15 bases between. CDR3 nucleotide sequence: TGTGCCAGCAGCCCCCTGGAGGGGTCCGAGACCCAGTACTTC. Translation: CASSPLEGSETQYF.

The J gene is TRBJ2-5, the V gene TRBV2, with 8 positions matching TRBD1. From germline, CDR1 is SNHLY and CDR2 FYNNEI. V lost 2 bases and J lost 0; bases outside the gene matches: 5. There are 16 residues in the CDR3. CDR3: CASSELTGGHQETQYF. The CDR3 DNA reads as TGTGCCAGCAGTGAACTAACAGGGGGTCACCAAGAGACCCAGTACTTC.

The V call is TRBV6-1, the J call TRBJ2-1; 9 bases map to TRBD2. Germline V gene sequence: CDR1 MNHNS, CDR2 SASEGT. Unmatched junction bases numbered 6, after V lost 1 base and J lost 8 bases. The length of the CDR3 is 15 residues. The CDR3 sequence is CASSEVGTSIDEQFF. DNA of the CDR3: TGTGCCAGCAGTGAAGTAGGGACTAGCATCGATGAGCAGTTCTTC.

The chain employs TRBV2 and TRBJ2-7; TRBD1 or TRBD2 may be the D gene (5 bases each). The CDR3 is 14 residues long. The germline V and J ends were trimmed by 3 bases and 7 bases, with 16 bases remaining between them. Germline loops: CDR1 SNHLY, CDR2 FYNNEI. CDR3 region: CASSDGDGQEEQYF. CDR3 sequence (DNA): TGTGCCAGCAGTGATGGGGACGGCCAGGAAGAGCAGTACTTC.

The gene calls are TRBV28 and TRBJ2-7, with 10 bases lining up with TRBD2. V trimming: 6 bases; J trimming: 1 base; junction bases outside the gene matches: 9. Germline V CDR1 and CDR2: MDHEN, SYDVKM. The length of the CDR3 is 16 residues. Written as DNA, the CDR3 is TGTGCCAGCAGCTCCGCAACTAGCGGGAAATCCTACGAGCAGTACTTC. Translation: CASSSATSGKSYEQYF.